The 21 T cell receptor beta chains in this list originate from one sample, sequenced in a study of cytomegalovirus exposure and HLA in healthy donors (dated by TCRdb to 2015 to 2018). Libraries were built with the immunoSEQ multiplex PCR assay. A mixture of 60 forward primers for TCR Vbeta segments and 13 reverse primers for TCR Jbeta segments was used in the multiplex PCR. TCRdb provides this immuneACCESS table in a form limited to in-frame rearrangements. Some clones are lacking; in checked studies, under half of them reflect an unresolved V gene, and why the rest are absent is not known. This sample lists hundreds of thousands of clones; 70% to 90% were detected once. Approximately 0.24% of the sample comes from the top ten. Sequencing was done on a sample of PBMCs. Receptor source: a girl under 10 years old in good health and CMV-seronegative.

There are a few counts of this clone. The J gene is TRBJ2-4, the V gene TRBV29-1; no definite D call. The length of the CDR3 is 16 residues. Per germline, CDR1 SQVTM and CDR2 ANQGSEA. Trimming shortened V by 4 bases and J by 0 bases, and 16 bases separated the two germline ends. CDR3 nucleotide sequence: TGCAGCGTTGTCTTGGCGGAAGAGCTAGCCAAAAACATTCAGTACTTC. Its translation: CSVVLAEELAKNIQYF.

The genes are TRBV5-1 and TRBJ2-1; D possibly corresponds to TRBD2 (5 bases). In germline, CDR1 is SGHRS, CDR2 YFSETQ. The CDR3 runs to 11 residues. Trimming took off 4 bases at V and 9 bases at J, with 8 bases between the two ends. The CDR3 is CASSEGREQFF. CDR3 nucleotide sequence: TGCGCCAGCAGCGAGGGCCGTGAGCAGTTCTTC.

The chain employs TRBV5-6 and TRBJ1-4, with 8 nucleotides matching TRBD1. This CDR3 has 15 residues. V lost 0 bases, J lost 8 bases, and 6 bases stayed unmatched. Germline V lookup: CDR1 SGHDT, CDR2 YYEEEE. This CDR3 reads CASSLGGTGREKLFF. The DNA for the CDR3 is TGTGCCAGCAGCTTGGGAGGGACAGGAAGGGAAAAACTGTTTTTT.

V is TRBV9 and J is TRBJ2-1, with TRBD2 as a possible D gene (6 bases). The germline V and J ends were trimmed by 4 bases and 7 bases, with 21 bases remaining between them. Germline values: CDR1 SGDLS, CDR2 YYNGEE. The CDR3 totals 16 residues. The CDR3 DNA reads TGTGCCAGCAGCCCCCTGGACAAAGACCGGGGGAATGAGCAGTTCTTC. Amino acid sequence: CASSPLDKDRGNEQFF.

The chain recombines TRBV5-6 with TRBJ1-1; TRBD1 aligns across 7 bases. Germline-derived CDR1 and CDR2 are SGHDT and YYEEEE. CDR3 length: 14 residues. With V trimmed by 1 base and J by 6 bases, 6 bases remained unmatched. The DNA of the CDR3 is TGTGCCAGCAGCTTGAGACAGCAGGGGGCTGAAGCTTTCTTT. Amino acid sequence: CASSLRQQGAEAFF.

The chain has TRBV12-5 and TRBJ2-4; D is perhaps TRBD2 (6 bases). CDR3 size: 15 residues. In germline, CDR1 is LGHNT, CDR2 FRNRAP. V lost 1 base, J lost 3 bases, and 10 bases lay in between. CDR3 protein: CASGLEGGVKNIQYF. The CDR3 DNA reads as TGTGCTAGTGGTTTGGAGGGCGGGGTCAAAAACATTCAGTACTTC.

This clone was recorded only once. The chain carries TRBV6-5 and TRBJ2-2; 8 bases line up with TRBD1. Germline trimming cut 5 bases from V and 7 bases from J; bases unmatched to any gene: 9. The CDR3 runs 15 residues. The germline gives CDR1 MNHEY, CDR2 SVGAGI. CDR3 nucleotide sequence: TGTGCCAGCAGTCATTTCCCGGGACAGGACGGGGAGCTGTTTTTT. Translation: CASSHFPGQDGELFF.

The chain combines TRBV10-3 with TRBJ2-7, with 7 bases matching TRBD2. The CDR3 is made up of 12 amino acids. CDR1 and CDR2 (germline): ENHRY, SYGVKD. V shed 6 bases and J 3 bases; nucleotides not matched to a gene: 2. The CDR3 is CAIRGGDYEQYF. CDR3 DNA sequence: TGTGCCATCAGGGGAGGGGACTACGAGCAGTACTTC.

This sequence joins TRBV5-6 and TRBJ1-6, with D possibly being TRBD1 (5 bases). This CDR3 has 16 amino acids. Deletions cut 1 base from V and 10 bases from J, with 18 bases between. CDR1 SGHDT and CDR2 YYEEEE come from the germline V gene. Written as DNA, the CDR3 is TGTGCCAGCAGCTTGAACATTGGTCAGGGCTGGTCACCCCTCCACTTT. It is translated as CASSLNIGQGWSPLHF.

Concerning this clone itself: An end of the junction does not agree with germline; a read error may underlie this. Here the CDR3 reads CSARDFEKPFF. CDR3 DNA sequence: TGCAGTGCTCGGGACTTTGAAAAACCGTTTTTT. V usage is TRBV20-1 and J usage is TRBJ1-4; tentative D call: TRBD1 (5 bases). Looked up from germline, CDR1 is DFQATT and CDR2 is SNEGSKA (reference sequence). The CDR3 is made up of 11 amino acids.

The chain employs TRBV15 and TRBJ1-4, with D perhaps matching TRBD1 (6 bases). The V end was cut by 4 bases, the J end by 4 bases, with 13 bases between. The CDR3 loop spans 15 amino acids. In germline, CDR1 is LNHNV, CDR2 YYDKDF (reference sequence). The CDR3 is CATSTETGRNEKLFF. The CDR3 bases are TGTGCCACCAGCACCGAGACAGGCCGTAATGAAAAACTGTTTTTT.

This clone was picked up one time. V and J are TRBV6-1 and TRBJ2-1; D might be TRBD1 (6 bases). The germline V gene encodes CDR1 MNHNS and CDR2 SASEGT. The CDR3 runs to 15 residues. V was clipped by 2 bases and J by 5 bases, with 13 bases between them. In DNA form, the CDR3 reads TGTGCCAGCAGTGAATGGGGGCAGGGGCACAATGAGCAGTTCTTC. Encoded protein: CASSEWGQGHNEQFF.

The rearrangement links TRBV18 to TRBJ2-7; tentative D call: TRBD2 (5 bases). Germline V gene data show CDR1 as KGHSH and CDR2 as LQKENI. Between the trimmed V and J ends, which lost 1 base and 2 bases, there was a span of 15 bases. The length of the CDR3 is 16 residues. CDR3 bases: TGTGCCAGCTCACCACGGGCCGGGGTTGAGACCTACGAGCAGTACTTC. It translates to CASSPRAGVETYEQYF. Looking up the rest from reference TRBV18 and TRBJ2-7 gives the full variable domain: NAGVMQNPRHLVRRRGQEARLRCSPMKGHSHVYWYRQLPEEGLKFMVYLQKENIIDESGMPKERFSAEFPKEGPSILRIQQVVRGDSAAYFCASSPRAGVETYEQYFGPGTRLTVT.

This chain links TRBV5-4 with TRBJ2-7; TRBD2 matches 7 bases. The CDR3 extends over 15 amino acids. The ends lost 0 bases at V and 0 bases at J; junction bases unmatched: 3. Germline V gene sequence: CDR1 SGHNT, CDR2 YYREEE (reference sequence). The CDR3 sequence: CASSLVGGGSYEQYF. CDR3 coding DNA: TGTGCCAGCAGCTTGGTGGGCGGGGGCTCCTACGAGCAGTACTTC.

This chain connects TRBV5-1 to TRBJ2-2, with TRBD1 matching 7 bases. Losses at the gene ends were 4 bases for V and 10 bases for J; bases not matched to a gene: 7. The CDR3 has 13 residues. CDR1 and CDR2 (germline): SGHRS, YFSETQ. CDR3 DNA: TGCGCCAGCAGCCCATCGGGGACAGCGGAGCTGTTTTTT. This gives the protein CASSPSGTAELFF.

The V call is TRBV6-1, the J call TRBJ1-6, with D unresolved. CDR3 length equals 16 residues. V lost 0 bases and J 9 bases, leaving 15 bases between the germline ends. CDR1 MNHNS and CDR2 SASEGT come from the germline V gene. CDR3 nucleotides: TGTGCCAGCAGTGAAGCGTCGTTCCAGAATATTTCACCCCTCCACTTT. This translates into CASSEASFQNISPLHF.

This rearrangement joins TRBV5-4 to TRBJ2-2, with D maybe TRBD2 (5 bases). Trimming cost V 0 bases and J 3 bases, with 12 bases left between them. CDR1 SGHNT and CDR2 YYREEE come from the germline V gene (reference sequence). The CDR3 has 16 residues. CDR3 DNA: TGTGCCAGCAGCTTGGTCCCTCGGGGAGACACCGGGGAGCTGTTTTTT. Translated, it gives CASSLVPRGDTGELFF.

The V and J genes are TRBV25-1 and TRBJ2-5, with D tentatively TRBD2 (5 bases). This CDR3 contains 16 residues. V gave up 6 bases and J gave up 2 bases, with 19 bases separating them. Germline CDR1 is MGHDK and CDR2 is SYGVNS. This CDR3 reads CASSSQSGVGQETQYF. The CDR3 DNA reads as TGTGCCAGCAGCTCACAGAGCGGCGTGGGACAAGAGACCCAGTACTTC.

The chain uses TRBV10-3 and TRBJ2-3, with 7 bases that match TRBD1. This CDR3 has 12 amino acids. V lost 11 bases and J lost 4; bases outside the gene matches: 6. From germline, CDR1 is ENHRY and CDR2 SYGVKD. The CDR3 sequence is CASGTVSDTQYF. The CDR3 DNA is TGTGCCTCAGGGACAGTCTCAGATACGCAGTATTTT.

This sequence joins TRBV7-9 and TRBJ2-7; 7 bases fit TRBD2. This CDR3 has 15 residues. Trimming took 6 bases from V and 5 from J; bases not matched to a gene: 13. Germline CDR1 reads SEHNR; CDR2 reads FQNEAQ (reference sequence). The CDR3 loop is CASRPPGEGEDEQYF. The CDR3 DNA reads TGTGCCAGCAGACCTCCTGGGGAGGGAGAGGACGAGCAGTACTTC.

This clone showed up just a few times. The chain combines TRBV9 with TRBJ1-2, with D perhaps matching TRBD1 (5 bases). CDR3 length equals 14 residues. Germline V lookup: CDR1 SGDLS, CDR2 YYNGEE. The germline V and J ends were trimmed by 2 bases and 4 bases, with 12 bases remaining between them. CDR3 DNA: TGTGCCAGCAGCGTGCAGGGTGCCCCCTATGGCTACACCTTC. It specifies CASSVQGAPYGYTF. Complete variable domain (other parts from reference TRBV9 and TRBJ1-2): DSGVTQTPKHLITATGQRVTLRCSPRSGDLSVYWYQQSLDQGLQFLIQYYNGEERAKGNILERFSAQQFPDLHSELNLSSLELGDSALYFCASSVQGAPYGYTFGSGTRLTVV.